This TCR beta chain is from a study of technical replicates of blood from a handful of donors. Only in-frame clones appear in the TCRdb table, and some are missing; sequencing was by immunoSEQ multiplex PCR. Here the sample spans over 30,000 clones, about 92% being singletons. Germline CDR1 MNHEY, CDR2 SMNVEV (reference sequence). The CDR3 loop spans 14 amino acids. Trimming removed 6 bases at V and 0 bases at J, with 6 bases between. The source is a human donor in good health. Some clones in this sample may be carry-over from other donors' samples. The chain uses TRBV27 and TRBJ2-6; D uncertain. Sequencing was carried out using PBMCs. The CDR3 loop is CASRLTSGANVLTF. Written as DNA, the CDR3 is TGTGCCAGCAGACTAACCTCTGGGGCCAACGTCCTGACTTTC.